The entry that follows covers one T cell receptor beta chain sequence. Germline loops: CDR1 SGHKS, CDR2 YYEKEE (reference sequence). This CDR3 is 15 amino acids long. V gave up 5 bases and J gave up 0 bases; unmatched junction bases: 8. The source of the sample is a study of blood T cell repertoires in COVID-19. On the study more broadly: PBMCs, B-cell-depleted T cells, or T cells provided the cDNA or gDNA that made up the material.

Per the original methods: Estimates of nucleated cell counts were drawn from the amplification of reference gene primers. The data were produced by immunoSEQ multiplex PCR, yet TCRdb's version contains in-frame clones alone and is incomplete. V, J and clone size reflect that table, while D and trimming were determined from the DNA. The sample lists approximately 150,000 clones, less than 90% occurring once. The receptor was derived from a woman in her sixties or seventies with acute or convalescent COVID-19. The rearrangement links TRBV5-5 to TRBJ2-7, with 7 bases aligning to TRBD1. The specimen sequenced was peripheral blood. The CDR3 region has the DNA TGTGCCAGCAGTCCGACAGGGCTGAGCTCCTACGAGCAGTACTTC. Protein: CASSPTGLSSYEQYF. Looking up the rest from reference TRBV5-5 and TRBJ2-7 gives the full variable domain: DAGVTQSPTHLIKTRGQQVTLRCSPISGHKSVSWYQQVLGQGPQFIFQYYEKEERGRGNFPDRFSARQFPNYSSELNVNALLLGDSALYLCASSPTGLSSYEQYFGPGTRLTVT.